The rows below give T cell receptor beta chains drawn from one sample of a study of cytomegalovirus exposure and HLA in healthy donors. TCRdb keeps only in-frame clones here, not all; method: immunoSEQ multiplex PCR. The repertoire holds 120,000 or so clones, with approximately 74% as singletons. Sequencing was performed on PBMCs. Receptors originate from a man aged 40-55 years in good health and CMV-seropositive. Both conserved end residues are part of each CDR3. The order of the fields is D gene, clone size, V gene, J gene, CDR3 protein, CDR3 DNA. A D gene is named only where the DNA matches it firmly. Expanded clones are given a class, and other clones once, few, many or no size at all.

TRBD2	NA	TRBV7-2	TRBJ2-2	CASSLRLGGGNTGELFF	TGTGCCAGCAGCTTAAGGCTGGGCGGGGGGAACACCGGGGAGCTGTTTTTT
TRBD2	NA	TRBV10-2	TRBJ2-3	CASRAGLAGGPTDTQYF	TGCGCCAGCAGGGCGGGACTAGCGGGAGGGCCGACAGATACGCAGTATTTT
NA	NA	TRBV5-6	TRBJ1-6	CASSLGQQLNNSPLHF	TGTGCCAGCAGCTTGGGGCAGCAACTAAATAATTCACCCCTCCACTTT
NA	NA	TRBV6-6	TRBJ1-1	CASIQQEFMNTEAFF	TGTGCCAGCATCCAACAGGAATTCATGAACACTGAAGCTTTCTTT
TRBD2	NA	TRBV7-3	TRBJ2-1	CASRLGTSPNHEQFF	TGTGCCAGCAGGCTAGGGACTAGTCCAAATCATGAGCAGTTCTTC
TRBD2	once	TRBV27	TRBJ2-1	CASSSLAGGPNEQFF	TGTGCCAGCAGTTCGTTAGCGGGAGGACCCAATGAGCAGTTCTTC
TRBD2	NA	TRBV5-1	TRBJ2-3	CASSLEGLAATDTQYF	TGCGCCAGCAGCCTTGAGGGACTAGCGGCCACAGATACGCAGTATTTT
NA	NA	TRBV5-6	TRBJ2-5	CASSLGQDQETQYF	TGTGCCAGCAGCTTGGGACAGGACCAAGAGACCCAGTACTTC
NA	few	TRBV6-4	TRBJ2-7	CASEAPNLPEQYF	TGTGCCAGCGAGGCCCCTAACCTCCCCGAGCAGTACTTC
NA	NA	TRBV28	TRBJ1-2	CASSLLSDRYGYTF	TGTGCCAGCAGTTTGCTCTCCGACAGATATGGCTACACCTTC
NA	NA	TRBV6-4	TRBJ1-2	CASSPVGAGGYTF	TGTGCCAGCAGCCCGGTTGGGGCTGGGGGCTACACCTTC
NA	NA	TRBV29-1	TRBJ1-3	CSVETTEDGNTIYF	TGCAGCGTCGAAACAACAGAAGATGGAAACACCATATATTTT
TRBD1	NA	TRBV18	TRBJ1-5	CASSTGGQGNQPQHF	TGTGCCAGCTCCACCGGGGGACAGGGGAATCAGCCCCAGCATTTT
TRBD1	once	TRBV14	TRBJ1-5	CASSQDPGQTYQPQHF	TGTGCCAGCAGCCAAGACCCGGGACAGACCTATCAGCCCCAGCATTTT
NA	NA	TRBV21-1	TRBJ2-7	CASSKDFDSSYEQYF	TGTGCCAGCAGCAAAGACTTCGACAGCTCCTACGAGCAGTACTTC
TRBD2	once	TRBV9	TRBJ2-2	CASSPSGTKNTGELFF	TGTGCCAGCAGTCCTTCCGGGACTAAAAACACCGGGGAGCTGTTTTTT
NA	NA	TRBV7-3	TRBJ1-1	CASSLAGGGTEAFF	TGTGCCAGCAGCCTAGCGGGGGGCGGGACTGAAGCTTTCTTT
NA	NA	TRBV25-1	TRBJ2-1	CASGVGGREQFF	TGTGCCAGCGGGGTGGGTGGGAGAGAGCAGTTCTTC
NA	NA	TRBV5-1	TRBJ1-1	CASSLNSGVTEAFF	TGCGCCAGCAGCTTGAATTCCGGGGTGACTGAAGCTTTCTTT
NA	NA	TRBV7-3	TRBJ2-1	CASSPSLAGEQFF	TGTGCCAGCAGCCCCTCCTTGGCGGGCGAGCAGTTCTTC
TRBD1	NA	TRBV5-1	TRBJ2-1	CASSPRDRSGEQFF	TGCGCCAGCAGCCCCAGGGACAGGTCGGGTGAGCAGTTCTTC
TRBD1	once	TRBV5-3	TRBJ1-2	CARSSGQGKANYGYTF	TGTGCCAGAAGCAGCGGACAGGGCAAGGCTAACTATGGCTACACCTTC
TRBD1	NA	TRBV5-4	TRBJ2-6	CASSTGTGYSGANVLTF	TGTGCCAGCAGTACCGGGACAGGGTACTCTGGGGCCAACGTCCTGACTTTC
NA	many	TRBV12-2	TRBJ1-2	CASRSSGYTF	TGTGCAAGTCGCTCATCTGGCTACACCTTC
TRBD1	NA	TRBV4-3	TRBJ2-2	CASSQGTANTGELFF	TGCGCCAGCAGCCAGGGGACAGCGAACACCGGGGAGCTGTTTTTT
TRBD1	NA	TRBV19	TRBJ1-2	CASSARTGRDYGYTF	TGTGCCAGTAGTGCCCGGACAGGGAGAGACTATGGCTACACCTTC
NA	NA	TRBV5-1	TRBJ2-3	CASSLRGPHRPSTDTQYF	TGCGCCAGCAGCTTGCGTGGCCCCCACCGCCCTAGCACAGATACGCAGTATTTT
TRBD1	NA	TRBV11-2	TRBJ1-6	CASSLEPGTGPPLHF	TGTGCCAGCAGCCTAGAACCCGGGACAGGCCCACCCCTCCACTTT
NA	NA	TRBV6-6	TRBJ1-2	CASGTRSEGYTF	TGTGCCAGCGGAACGCGCTCGGAGGGCTACACCTTC
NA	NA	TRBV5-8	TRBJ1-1	CASSLTLNTEAFF	TGTGCCAGCAGCTTAACTTTGAACACTGAAGCTTTCTTT
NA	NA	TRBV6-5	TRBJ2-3	CASSRGQNTDTQYF	TGTGCCAGCAGTAGAGGACAGAACACAGATACGCAGTATTTT
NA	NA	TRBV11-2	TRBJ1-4	CASSSMDSLEELFF	TGTGCCAGCAGCTCCATGGACAGTCTTGAGGAACTGTTTTTT
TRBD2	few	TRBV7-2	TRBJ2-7	CASSLDGRGEQYF	TGTGCCAGCAGCTTAGACGGGAGGGGCGAGCAGTACTTC